A selection of T cell receptor beta chains follows, all from one sample in a study of blood T cell repertoires in COVID-19. TCRdb's copy holds only in-frame clones and misses some; the assay was immunoSEQ multiplex PCR. The sample records fewer than 300,000 clones, less than 90% being singletons. Sequencing was performed on peripheral blood. The receptors shown here come from a woman aged 25 to 45 with COVID-19, enrolled during active disease. Each CDR3 is given without its conserved first and last residue. The order of the fields is CDR3 protein, V gene, J gene.

ASSWGRGETQY	TRBV6-2/TRBV6-3	TRBJ2-5
ASSTSVTGQF	TRBV11-2	TRBJ2-1
ASIPARLNTEAF	TRBV6-5	TRBJ1-1
ASTNTGYGTDTQY	TRBV25-1	TRBJ2-3
ASRDRADFGAF	TRBV27	TRBJ1-1
ASSDYTRGPSYEQY	TRBV6-4	TRBJ2-7
ASSIRESEAF	TRBV19	TRBJ1-1
ASSIWSVSNQPQH	TRBV19	TRBJ1-5
ATSNARGPQETQY	TRBV15	TRBJ2-5
ASSPLGQMRNTIY	TRBV5-6	TRBJ1-3
ASSLERGKGATNEKLF	TRBV7-8	TRBJ1-4
ASSPASGLYEQY	TRBV3-1/TRBV3-2	TRBJ2-7
ASSPGITYEQY	TRBV12-3/TRBV12-4	TRBJ2-7
ASKDPGVVDIQY	TRBV19	TRBJ2-4